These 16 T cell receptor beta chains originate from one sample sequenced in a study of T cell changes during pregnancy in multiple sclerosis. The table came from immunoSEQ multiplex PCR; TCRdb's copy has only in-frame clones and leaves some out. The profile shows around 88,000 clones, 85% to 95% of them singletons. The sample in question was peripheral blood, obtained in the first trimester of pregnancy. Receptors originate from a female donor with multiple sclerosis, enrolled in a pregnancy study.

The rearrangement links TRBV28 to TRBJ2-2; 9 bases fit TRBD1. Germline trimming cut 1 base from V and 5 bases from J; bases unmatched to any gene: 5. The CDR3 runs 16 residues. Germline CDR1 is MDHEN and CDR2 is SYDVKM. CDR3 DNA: TGTGCCAGCAGTTTATCCGGGACAGGGATAACCGGGGAGCTGTTTTTT. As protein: CASSLSGTGITGELFF.

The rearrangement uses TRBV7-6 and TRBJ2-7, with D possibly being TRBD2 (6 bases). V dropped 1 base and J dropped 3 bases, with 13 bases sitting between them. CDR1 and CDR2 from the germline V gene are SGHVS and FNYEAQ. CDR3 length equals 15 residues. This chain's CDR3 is CASSLDPGVNYEQYF. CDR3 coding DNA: TGTGCCAGCAGCTTAGATCCGGGGGTAAACTACGAGCAGTACTTC.

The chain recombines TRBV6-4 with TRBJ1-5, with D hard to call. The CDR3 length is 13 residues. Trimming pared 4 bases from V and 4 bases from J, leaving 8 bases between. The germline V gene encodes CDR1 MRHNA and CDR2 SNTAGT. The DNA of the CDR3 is TGTGCCAGCAGTGCCGAGATTAATCAGCCCCAGCATTTT. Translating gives CASSAEINQPQHF.

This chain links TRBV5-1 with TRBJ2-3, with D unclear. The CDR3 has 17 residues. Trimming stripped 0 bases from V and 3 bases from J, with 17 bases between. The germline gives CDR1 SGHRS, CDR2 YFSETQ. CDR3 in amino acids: CASSLGLAREVTDTQYF. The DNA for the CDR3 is TGCGCCAGCAGCTTGGGGCTGGCACGTGAGGTGACAGATACGCAGTATTTT.

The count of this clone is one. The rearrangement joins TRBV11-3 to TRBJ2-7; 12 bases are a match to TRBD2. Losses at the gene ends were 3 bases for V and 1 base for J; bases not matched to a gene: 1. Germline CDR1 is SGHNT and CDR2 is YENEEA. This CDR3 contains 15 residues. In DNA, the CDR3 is TGTGCCAGCAGCTTGACTAGCGGGAGTTCCTACGAGCAGTACTTC. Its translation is CASSLTSGSSYEQYF. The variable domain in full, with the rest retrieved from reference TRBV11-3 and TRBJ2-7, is EAGVVQSPRYKIIEKKQPVAFWCNPISGHNTLYWYLQNLGQGPELLIRYENEEAVDDSQLPKDRFSAERLKGVDSTLKIQPAELGDSAVYLCASSLTSGSSYEQYFGPGTRLTVT.

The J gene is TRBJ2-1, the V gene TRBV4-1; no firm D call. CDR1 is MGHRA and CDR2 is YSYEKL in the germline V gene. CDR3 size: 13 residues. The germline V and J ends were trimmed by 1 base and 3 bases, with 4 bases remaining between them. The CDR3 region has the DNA TGCGCCAGCAGCCAAGGTCTCTACAATGAGCAGTTCTTC. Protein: CASSQGLYNEQFF.

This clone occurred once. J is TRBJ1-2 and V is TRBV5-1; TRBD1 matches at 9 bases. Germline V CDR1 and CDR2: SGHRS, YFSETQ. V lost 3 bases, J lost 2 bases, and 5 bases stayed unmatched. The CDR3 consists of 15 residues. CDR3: CASSSWTGANYGYTF. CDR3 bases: TGCGCCAGCAGCTCCTGGACAGGGGCGAACTATGGCTACACCTTC. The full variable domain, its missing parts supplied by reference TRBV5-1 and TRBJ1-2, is KAGVTQTPRYLIKTRGQQVTLSCSPISGHRSVSWYQQTPGQGLQFLFEYFSETQRNKGNFPGRFSGRQFSNSRSEMNVSTLELGDSALYLCASSSWTGANYGYTFGSGTRLTVV.

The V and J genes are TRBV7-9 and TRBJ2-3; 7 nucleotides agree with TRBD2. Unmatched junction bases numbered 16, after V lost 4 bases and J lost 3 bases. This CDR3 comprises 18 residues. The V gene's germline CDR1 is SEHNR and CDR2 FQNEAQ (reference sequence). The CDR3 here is CASSSLYGKRGLTDTQYF. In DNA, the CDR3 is TGTGCCAGCAGCTCCCTATACGGAAAGCGGGGTCTGACAGATACGCAGTATTTT.

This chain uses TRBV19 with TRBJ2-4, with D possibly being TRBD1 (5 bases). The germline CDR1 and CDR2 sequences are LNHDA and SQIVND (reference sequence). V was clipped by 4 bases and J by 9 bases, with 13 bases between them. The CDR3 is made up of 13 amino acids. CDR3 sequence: CASSTQGVGIQYF. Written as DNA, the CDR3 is TGTGCCAGTAGTACTCAGGGCGTCGGCATTCAGTACTTC.

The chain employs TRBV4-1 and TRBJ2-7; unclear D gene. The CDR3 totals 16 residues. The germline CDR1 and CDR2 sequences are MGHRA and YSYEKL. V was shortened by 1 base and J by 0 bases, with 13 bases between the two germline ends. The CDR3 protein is CASSQAFLSGSYEQYF. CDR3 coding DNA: TGCGCCAGCAGCCAAGCTTTCTTATCGGGCTCCTACGAGCAGTACTTC.

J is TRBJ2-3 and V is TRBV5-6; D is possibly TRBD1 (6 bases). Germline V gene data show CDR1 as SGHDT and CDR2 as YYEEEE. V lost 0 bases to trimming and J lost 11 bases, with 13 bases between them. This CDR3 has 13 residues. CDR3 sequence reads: CASSLVMDSLQYF. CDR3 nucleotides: TGTGCCAGCAGCTTGGTCATGGACAGTCTGCAGTATTTT.

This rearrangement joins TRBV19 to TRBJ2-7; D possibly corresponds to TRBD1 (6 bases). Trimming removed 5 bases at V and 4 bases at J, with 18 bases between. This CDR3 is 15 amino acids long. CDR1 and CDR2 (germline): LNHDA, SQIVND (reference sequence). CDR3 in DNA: TGTGCCAGTAGTGCCGAAGGCAGGGGATATTACGAGCAGTACTTC. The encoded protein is CASSAEGRGYYEQYF. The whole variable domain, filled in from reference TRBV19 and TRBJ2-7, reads DGGITQSPKYLFRKEGQNVTLSCEQNLNHDAMYWYRQDPGQGLRLIYYSQIVNDFQKGDIAEGYSVSREKKESFPLTVTSAQKNPTAFYLCASSAEGRGYYEQYFGPGTRLTVT.

The CDR3 DNA is TGTGCCAGCAGTTACGCCGGACTAGCCGGAGACGAGCAGTACTTC. Amino acid sequence: CASSYAGLAGDEQYF. The V and J genes are TRBV6-6 and TRBJ2-7; 8 nucleotides agree with TRBD2. Looked up from germline, CDR1 is MNHNY and CDR2 is SVGAGI (reference sequence). The junction had 8 bases not matched to a gene; V was cut back by 2 bases and J by 5 bases. CDR3 length: 15 amino acids.

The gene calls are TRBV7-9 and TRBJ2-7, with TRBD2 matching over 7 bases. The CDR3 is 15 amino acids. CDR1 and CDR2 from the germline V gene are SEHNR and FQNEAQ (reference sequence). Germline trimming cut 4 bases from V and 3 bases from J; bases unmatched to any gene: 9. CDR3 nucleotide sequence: TGTGCCAGCAGCTCGAAGCGGGACGGAAACTACGAGCAGTACTTC. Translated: CASSSKRDGNYEQYF. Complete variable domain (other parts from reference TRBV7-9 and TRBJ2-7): DTGVSQNPRHKITKRGQNVTFRCDPISEHNRLYWYRQTLGQGPEFLTYFQNEAQLEKSRLLSDRFSAERPKGSFSTLEIQRTEQGDSAMYLCASSSKRDGNYEQYFGPGTRLTVT.

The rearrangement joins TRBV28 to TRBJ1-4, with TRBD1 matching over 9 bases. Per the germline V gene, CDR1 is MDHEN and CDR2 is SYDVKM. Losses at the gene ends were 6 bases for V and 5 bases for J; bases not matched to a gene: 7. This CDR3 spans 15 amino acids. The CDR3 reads CASSRGGQGNEKLFF. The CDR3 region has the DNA TGTGCCAGCAGCCGGGGGGGACAGGGAAATGAAAAACTGTTTTTT.

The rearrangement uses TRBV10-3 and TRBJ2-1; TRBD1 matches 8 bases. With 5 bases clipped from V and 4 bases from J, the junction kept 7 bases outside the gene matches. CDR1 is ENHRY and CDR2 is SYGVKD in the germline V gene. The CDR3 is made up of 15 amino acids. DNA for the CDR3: TGTGCCATCAGTTCCGGGACAGGCGGTTACAATGAGCAGTTCTTC. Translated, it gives CAISSGTGGYNEQFF.